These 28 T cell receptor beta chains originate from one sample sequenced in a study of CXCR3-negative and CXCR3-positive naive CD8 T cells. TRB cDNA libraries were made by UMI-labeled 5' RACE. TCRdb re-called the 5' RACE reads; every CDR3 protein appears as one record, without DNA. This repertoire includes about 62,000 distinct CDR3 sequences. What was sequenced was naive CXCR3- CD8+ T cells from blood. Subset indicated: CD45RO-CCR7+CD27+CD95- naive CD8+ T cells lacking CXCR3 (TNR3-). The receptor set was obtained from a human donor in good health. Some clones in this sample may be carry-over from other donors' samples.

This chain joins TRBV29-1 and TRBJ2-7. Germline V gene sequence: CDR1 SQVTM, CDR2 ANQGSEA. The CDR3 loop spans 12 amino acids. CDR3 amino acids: CSVVGSGYEQYF.

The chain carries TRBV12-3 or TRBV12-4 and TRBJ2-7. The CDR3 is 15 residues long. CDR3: CASSFADLTPYEQYF.

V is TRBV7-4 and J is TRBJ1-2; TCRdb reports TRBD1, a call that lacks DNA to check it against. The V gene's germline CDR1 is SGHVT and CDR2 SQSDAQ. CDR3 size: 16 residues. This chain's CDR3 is CASSPGQGVGDYGYTF.

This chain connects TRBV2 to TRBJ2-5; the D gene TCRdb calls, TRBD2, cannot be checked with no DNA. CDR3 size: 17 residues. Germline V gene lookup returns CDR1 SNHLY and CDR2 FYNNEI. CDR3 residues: CASSEALAGGTQETQYF.

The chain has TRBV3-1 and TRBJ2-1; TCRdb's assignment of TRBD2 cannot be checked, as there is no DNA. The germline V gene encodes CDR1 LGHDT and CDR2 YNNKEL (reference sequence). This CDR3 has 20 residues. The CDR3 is CASSQDSLLTRADSYNEQFF.

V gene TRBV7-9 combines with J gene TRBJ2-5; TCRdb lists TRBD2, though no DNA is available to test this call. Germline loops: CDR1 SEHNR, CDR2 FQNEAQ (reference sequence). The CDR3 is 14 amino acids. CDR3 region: CASSSDLRKETQYF.

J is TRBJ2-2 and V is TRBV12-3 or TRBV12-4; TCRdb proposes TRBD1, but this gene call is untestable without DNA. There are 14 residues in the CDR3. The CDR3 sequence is CASSPDRNTGELFF.

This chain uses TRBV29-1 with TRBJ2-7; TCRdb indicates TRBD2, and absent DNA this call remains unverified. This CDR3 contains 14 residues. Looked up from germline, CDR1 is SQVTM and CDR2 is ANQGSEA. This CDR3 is CSVEVRAGTYEQYF.

CDR3 residues: CASSQGKGYEQYF. The chain couples TRBV4-3 to TRBJ2-7. The CDR3 has 13 residues. Germline V CDR1 and CDR2: LGHNA, YSLEER.

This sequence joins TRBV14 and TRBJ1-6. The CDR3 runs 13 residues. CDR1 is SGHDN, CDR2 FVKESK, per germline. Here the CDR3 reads CASSNQWDSPLHF.

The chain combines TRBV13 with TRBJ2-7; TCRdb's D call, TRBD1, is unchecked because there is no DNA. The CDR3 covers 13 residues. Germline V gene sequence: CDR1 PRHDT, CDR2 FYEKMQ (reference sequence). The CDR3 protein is CASSTGQGLEQYF.

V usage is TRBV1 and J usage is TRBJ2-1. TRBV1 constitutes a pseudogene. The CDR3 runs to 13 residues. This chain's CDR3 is CTSSQDNLNEQFF.

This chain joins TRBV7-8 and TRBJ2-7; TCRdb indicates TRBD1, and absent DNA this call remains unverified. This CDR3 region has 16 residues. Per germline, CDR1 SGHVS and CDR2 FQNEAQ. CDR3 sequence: CASSPRFGTGGREQYF.

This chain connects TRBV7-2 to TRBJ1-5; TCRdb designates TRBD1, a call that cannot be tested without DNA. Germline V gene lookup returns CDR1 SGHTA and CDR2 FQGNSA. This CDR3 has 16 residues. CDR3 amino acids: CASSFYNTPGVQPQHF.

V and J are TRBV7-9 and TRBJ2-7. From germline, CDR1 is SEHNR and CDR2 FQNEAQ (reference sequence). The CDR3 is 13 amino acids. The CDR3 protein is CASSLFLSAEQYF.

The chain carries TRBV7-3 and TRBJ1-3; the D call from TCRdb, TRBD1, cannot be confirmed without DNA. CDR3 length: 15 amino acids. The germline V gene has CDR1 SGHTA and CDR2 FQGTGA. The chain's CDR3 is CASSAGRNSGNTIYF.

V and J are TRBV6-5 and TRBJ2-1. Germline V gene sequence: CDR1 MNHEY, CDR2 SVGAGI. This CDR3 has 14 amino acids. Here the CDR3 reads CASSYRVRFDEQLF.

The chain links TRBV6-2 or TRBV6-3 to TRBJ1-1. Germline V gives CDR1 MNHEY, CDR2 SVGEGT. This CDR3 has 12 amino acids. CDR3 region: CASGRGGTEAFF.

CDR3 amino acids: CASSGWTGASEQYF. This sequence joins TRBV2 and TRBJ2-7; without DNA, the TCRdb call of TRBD1 cannot be checked. The V gene's germline CDR1 is SNHLY and CDR2 FYNNEI. This CDR3 has 14 residues.

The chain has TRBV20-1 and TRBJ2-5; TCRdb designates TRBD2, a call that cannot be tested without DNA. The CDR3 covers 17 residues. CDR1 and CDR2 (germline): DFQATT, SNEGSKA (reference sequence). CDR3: CSARVEGGGGPRETQYF.

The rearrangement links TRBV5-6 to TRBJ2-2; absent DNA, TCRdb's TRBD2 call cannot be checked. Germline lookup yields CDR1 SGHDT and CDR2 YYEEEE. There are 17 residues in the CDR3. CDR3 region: CASRLGTSGENTGELFF.

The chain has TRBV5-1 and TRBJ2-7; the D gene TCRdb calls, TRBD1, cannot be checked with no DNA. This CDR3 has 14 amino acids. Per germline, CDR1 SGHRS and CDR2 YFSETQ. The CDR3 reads CASSLGGQGYEQYF.

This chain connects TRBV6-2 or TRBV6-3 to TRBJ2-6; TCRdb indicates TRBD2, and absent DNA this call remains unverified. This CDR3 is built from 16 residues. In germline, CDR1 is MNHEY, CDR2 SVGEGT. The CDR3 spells CASSFTSASGANVLTF.

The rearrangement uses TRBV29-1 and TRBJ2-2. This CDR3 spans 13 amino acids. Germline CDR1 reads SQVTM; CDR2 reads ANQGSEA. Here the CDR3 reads CSVEIGFPGELFF.

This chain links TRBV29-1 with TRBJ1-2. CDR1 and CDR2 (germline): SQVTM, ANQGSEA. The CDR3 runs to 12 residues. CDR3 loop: CSVDDRPYGYTF. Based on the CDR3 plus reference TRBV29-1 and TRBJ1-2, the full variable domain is SAVISQKPSRDICQRGTSLTIQCQVDSQVTMMFWYRQQPGQSLTLIATANQGSEATYESGFVIDKFPISRPNLTFSTLTVSNMSPEDSSIYLCSVDDRPYGYTFGSGTRLTVV.

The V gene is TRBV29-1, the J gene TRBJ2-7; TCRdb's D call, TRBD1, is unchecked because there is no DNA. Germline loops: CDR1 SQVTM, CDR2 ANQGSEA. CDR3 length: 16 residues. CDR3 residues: CSVEGYDRGLSYEQYF.

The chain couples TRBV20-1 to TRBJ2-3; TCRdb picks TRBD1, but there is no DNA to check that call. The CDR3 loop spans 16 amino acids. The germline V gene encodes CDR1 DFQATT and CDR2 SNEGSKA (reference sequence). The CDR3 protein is CSARDPSGPGTDTQYF.

The CDR3 region is CASSPDRINQPQHF. V gene TRBV5-5 combines with J gene TRBJ1-5; TCRdb's D gene call, TRBD1, goes unchecked for lack of DNA. Germline V gives CDR1 SGHKS, CDR2 YYEKEE (reference sequence). The CDR3 sequence is 14 residues long.